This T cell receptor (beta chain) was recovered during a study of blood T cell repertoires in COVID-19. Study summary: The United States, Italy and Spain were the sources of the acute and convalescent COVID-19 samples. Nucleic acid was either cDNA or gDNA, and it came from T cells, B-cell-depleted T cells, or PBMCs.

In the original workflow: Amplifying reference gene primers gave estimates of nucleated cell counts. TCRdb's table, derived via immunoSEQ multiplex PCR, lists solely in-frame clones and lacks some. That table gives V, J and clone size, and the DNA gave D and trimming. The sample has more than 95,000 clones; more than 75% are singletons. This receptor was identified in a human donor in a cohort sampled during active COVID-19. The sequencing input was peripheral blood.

The CDR3 region is CAISELQGTYEQYF. The CDR3, as DNA: TGTGCCATCAGTGAGTTACAGGGAACCTACGAGCAGTACTTC. This chain joins TRBV10-3 and TRBJ2-7; perhaps TRBD1 as D (6 bases). CDR1 ENHRY and CDR2 SYGVKD come from the germline V gene. Between the trimmed V and J ends, which lost 1 base and 2 bases, there was a span of 9 bases. The CDR3 extends over 14 amino acids.